This section outlines one T cell receptor beta chain sequence together with its context. Its specificity is not known. The CDR3 loop spans 16 amino acids. Repertoires were generated with immunoSEQ multiplex PCR, while TCRdb's copy carries only in-frame clones and drops some. Found here are over 85,000 clones, around nine tenths of them singletons; the top ten hold around 2.7%. This sample was included in a study of PD-1 blockade in classical Hodgkin lymphoma. Study results and caveats: Those patients who began receiving nivolumab less than 1 year after ASCT had lower diversity, and they were excluded. While CD8+ TCR diversity did not rise significantly by C4D1, CD4+ TCR diversity did. The study found complete responders had baseline diversity similar to newly diagnosed patients. Baseline TCR diversity was reportedly lower in newly diagnosed patients than in healthy donors. It was reported as lower still in relapsed/refractory patients.

Time point denoted: cycle 4 day 1 (C4D1), after more than 5 weeks of nivolumab. Relapse after autologous stem cell transplantation occurred in every patient, and brentuximab vedotin exposure varied. Sequenced here: peripheral blood mononuclear cells (PBMCs), sampled before the fourth cycle of nivolumab. The TCR comes from a human donor with classical Hodgkin lymphoma. J is TRBJ1-2 and V is TRBV21-1; TRBD1, as called in the table, went unchecked against the DNA. TRBV21-1 is a pseudogene segment. CDR3 protein: CASSKGPIDRIYGYTF. The CDR3 DNA reads TGTGCCAGCAGCAAAGGCCCCATAGACAGAATTTATGGCTACACCTTC.